This record concerns one T cell receptor beta chain sequence. The sample originates from a study of T cell responses to AZD1222 COVID-19 vaccine. TCRdb keeps only in-frame clones here, not all; method: immunoSEQ multiplex PCR. The table records tens of thousands of clones, about 88% of them present only once. From germline, CDR1 is SNHLY and CDR2 FYNNEI. The CDR3 runs 15 residues. V gave up 9 bases and J gave up 7 bases, with 19 bases separating them. The sequence derives from an adult in good health. The chain uses TRBV2 and TRBJ1-6; the D is unclear. The source was peripheral blood, collected on day 0 of AZD1222 vaccination. The CDR3 DNA is TGTGCCAGTACTGGACCCTCGAGGACGAATTCACCCCTCCACTTT. Translating gives CASTGPSRTNSPLHF.